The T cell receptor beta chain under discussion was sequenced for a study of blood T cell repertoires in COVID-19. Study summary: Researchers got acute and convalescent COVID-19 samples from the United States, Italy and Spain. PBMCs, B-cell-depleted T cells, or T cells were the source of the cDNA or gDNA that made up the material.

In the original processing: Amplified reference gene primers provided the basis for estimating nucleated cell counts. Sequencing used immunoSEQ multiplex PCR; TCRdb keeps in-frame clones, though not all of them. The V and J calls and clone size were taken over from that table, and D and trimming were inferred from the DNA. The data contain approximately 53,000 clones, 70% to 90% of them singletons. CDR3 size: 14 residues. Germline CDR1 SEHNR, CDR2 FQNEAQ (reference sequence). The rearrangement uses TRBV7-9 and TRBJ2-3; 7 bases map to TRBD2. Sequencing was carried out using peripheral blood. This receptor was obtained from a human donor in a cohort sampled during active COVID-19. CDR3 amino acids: CSTGRERGTDTQYF. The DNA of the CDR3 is TGTTCCACTGGCAGGGAGCGGGGTACAGATACGCAGTATTTT. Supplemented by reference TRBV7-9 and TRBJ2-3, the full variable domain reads DTGVSQNPRHKITKRGQNVTFRCDPISEHNRLYWYRQTLGQGPEFLTYFQNEAQLEKSRLLSDRFSAERPKGSFSTLEIQRTEQGDSAMYLCSTGRERGTDTQYFGPGTRLTVL.